The 3 T cell receptor beta chains listed next were all sequenced from one sample in a study of blood T cell repertoires in COVID-19 (TCRdb year 2020). Library preparation employed the immunoSEQ multiplex PCR assay. This immuneACCESS table, as held by TCRdb, lists in-frame sequences with V and J called but not all clones. Of the missing ones, under half trace to an unresolved V gene in checked studies; the others have no known cause. The sample table shows some 97,000 clones, and approximately 89% are seen once. The ten largest clones take up 2.1% of the sample. Sequencing input: peripheral blood. The receptors here all came from a man aged 45 to 65 with active COVID-19.

CDR3 loop: CASSILWTGNGELFF. In DNA form, the CDR3 reads TGTGCCAGTAGTATTCTTTGGACAGGGAATGGGGAGCTGTTTTTT. This chain connects TRBV19 to TRBJ2-2; TRBD1 matches at 8 bases. Germline V gene data show CDR1 as LNHDA and CDR2 as SQIVND (reference sequence). V lost 3 bases to trimming and J lost 8 bases; unmatched junction nucleotides: 8. This CDR3 has 15 residues.

The gene calls are TRBV19 and TRBJ1-2; D is ambiguous. This CDR3 spans 13 amino acids. The germline V and J ends were trimmed by 3 bases and 6 bases, with 11 bases remaining between them. In germline, CDR1 is LNHDA, CDR2 SQIVND (reference sequence). In DNA form, the CDR3 reads TGTGCCAGTAGTATGGGAGGTTGGGATGGCTACACCTTC. Translation: CASSMGGWDGYTF.

The rearrangement joins TRBV9 to TRBJ2-3; TRBD2 matches 11 bases. The CDR3 consists of 17 residues. The germline CDR1 and CDR2 sequences are SGDLS and YYNGEE. V dropped 4 bases and J dropped 0; count of bases not matched to a gene: 7. CDR3: CASSLNRLAGSTDTQYF. CDR3 sequence (DNA): TGTGCCAGCAGCTTGAATCGACTAGCGGGGAGCACAGATACGCAGTATTTT.